Following are 22 T cell receptor beta chains from one sample sequenced in a study of OX40 agonist ivuxolimab in advanced cancers. Generated by immunoSEQ multiplex PCR, the TCRdb table keeps only in-frame clones and is missing some. The sample carries 70,000 to 100,000 clones, about 90% recorded once. The specimen was CD4+ or CD8+ T cells sorted from blood, collected in a trial of the OX40 agonist ivuxolimab. The receptor set was obtained from an adult with an advanced solid tumor such as melanoma, head and neck, liver or kidney cancer.

Only a few counts were recorded for this clone. The genes are TRBV10-1 and TRBJ2-7, with 11 bases lining up with TRBD2. The germline V gene has CDR1 WNHNN and CDR2 SYGVQD (reference sequence). CDR3 length equals 15 residues. Losses at the gene ends were 2 bases for V and 3 bases for J; bases not matched to a gene: 3. CDR3 in amino acids: CASSEVLAGGYEQYF. CDR3 coding DNA: TGCGCCAGCAGTGAGGTGCTAGCGGGAGGCTACGAGCAGTACTTC.

J is TRBJ1-6 and V is TRBV5-6, with D maybe TRBD1 (6 bases). This CDR3 has 14 amino acids. Germline V gene data show CDR1 as SGHDT and CDR2 as YYEEEE. V lost 0 bases, J lost 6 bases, and 7 bases lay in between. CDR3 amino acids: CASSLGGGNSPLHF. The CDR3 coding sequence is TGTGCCAGCAGCTTGGGAGGGGGTAATTCACCCCTCCACTTT.

The rearrangement uses TRBV11-1 and TRBJ2-5; perhaps TRBD2 as D (5 bases). The assigned J gene may be wrong: the sequence end matches TRBJ2-7 better. The CDR3 has 15 residues. Germline CDR1 reads SGHAT; CDR2 reads FQDESV (reference sequence). The CDR3, as DNA: TGTGCCAGCAGCTTAGATAGCGCCTTCTCCTACGAGCAGTACTTC. Amino acid sequence: CASSLDSAFSYEQYF.

The gene calls are TRBV9 and TRBJ2-1, with unresolved D. With 0 bases removed from V and 4 bases from J, the gap between germline ends came to 14 bases. The CDR3 is 16 amino acids. Germline V gives CDR1 SGDLS, CDR2 YYNGEE. The CDR3 DNA reads TGTGCCAGCAGCGTAGCGGGTAGCACCCTTTACAATGAGCAGTTCTTC. Its translation is CASSVAGSTLYNEQFF.

This clone came up once. The genes are TRBV5-1 and TRBJ2-1; 7 bases align to TRBD2. The CDR3 is 14 amino acids. Germline-derived CDR1 and CDR2 are SGHRS and YFSETQ. With 2 bases clipped from V and 8 bases from J, the junction kept 7 bases outside the gene matches. The CDR3 is CASSFAGEFDEQFF. The CDR3 DNA is TGCGCCAGCAGCTTCGCGGGAGAGTTCGATGAGCAGTTCTTC.

The rearrangement uses TRBV4-1 and TRBJ2-5; D may be TRBD1 (5 bases). There are 19 residues in the CDR3. V was pared by 2 bases and J by 5 bases, with 27 bases between. The germline gives CDR1 MGHRA, CDR2 YSYEKL. CDR3 DNA: TGCGCCAGCAGCCAAAGGGAATTTTACCCCATATCAGGGCAGGAGACCCAGTACTTC. As protein: CASSQREFYPISGQETQYF.

The sample holds a few counts of this clone. The chain has TRBV28 and TRBJ1-2, with TRBD1 as a possible D gene (6 bases). The CDR3 runs 12 residues. From germline, CDR1 is MDHEN and CDR2 SYDVKM. The V end was cut by 9 bases, the J end by 12 bases, with 20 bases between. CDR3 sequence: CASRTPQGRDTF. CDR3 in DNA: TGTGCCAGTCGAACTCCCCAGGGGAGGGACACCTTC.

This chain uses TRBV15 with TRBJ2-7, with TRBD1 matching 8 bases. The length of the CDR3 is 15 residues. Germline V gene data show CDR1 as LNHNV and CDR2 as YYDKDF (reference sequence). Losses at the gene ends were 3 bases for V and 2 bases for J; bases not matched to a gene: 6. CDR3 protein: CATSRVSTGAYEQYF. In nucleotides, the CDR3 is TGTGCCACCAGCAGGGTTTCGACAGGGGCCTACGAGCAGTACTTC.

V is TRBV5-1 and J is TRBJ2-1; D tentatively fits TRBD1 or TRBD2 (6 bases each). CDR3 length equals 17 residues. Per germline, CDR1 SGHRS and CDR2 YFSETQ. Deletions cut 0 bases from V and 6 bases from J, with 19 bases between. The CDR3 loop is CASSLAEGGAVVNEQFF. The CDR3 DNA reads TGCGCCAGCAGCTTGGCTGAGGGGGGCGCGGTCGTCAATGAGCAGTTCTTC.

V is TRBV5-6 and J is TRBJ2-7; D is uncertain. The CDR3 extends over 13 amino acids. V was trimmed by 1 base and J by 4 bases, leaving 9 bases between them. Germline CDR1 and CDR2: SGHDT and YYEEEE. The CDR3 here is CASSLKASYEQYF. The CDR3 DNA sequence: TGTGCCAGCAGCTTGAAGGCTTCGTACGAGCAGTACTTC. The complete variable domain, with remaining parts taken from reference TRBV5-6 and TRBJ2-7, reads DAGVTQSPTHLIKTRGQQVTLRCSPKSGHDTVSWYQQALGQGPQFIFQYYEEEERQRGNFPDRFSGHQFPNYSSELNVNALLLGDSALYLCASSLKASYEQYFGPGTRLTVT.

The CDR3, as DNA: TGTGCCAGCAGCCGACTACTCAATCCTAGCACAGATACGCAGTATTTT. It is translated as CASSRLLNPSTDTQYF. The chain is built from TRBV7-9 and TRBJ2-3; possibly TRBD2 for D (5 bases). Germline CDR1 and CDR2: SEHNR and FQNEAQ (reference sequence). This CDR3 contains 16 residues. Trimming shortened V by 5 bases and J by 0 bases, and 15 bases separated the two germline ends.

V and J are TRBV15 and TRBJ2-3; no firm D call. Germline V gives CDR1 LNHNV, CDR2 YYDKDF (reference sequence). V was cut by 1 base and J by 2 bases, with 10 bases left in between. The CDR3 totals 15 residues. The CDR3 sequence: CATSRGPLYTDTQYF. CDR3 coding DNA: TGTGCCACCAGCAGAGGACCACTTTACACAGATACGCAGTATTTT.

The chain is built from TRBV7-2 and TRBJ2-7; 10 nucleotides align to TRBD2. Germline CDR1 reads SGHTA; CDR2 reads FQGNSA. The CDR3 is 16 residues long. V lost 5 bases and J lost 2; bases outside the gene matches: 9. The CDR3 bases are TGTGCCAGCAGCCCCCCGCGGAGCGGGAGGGCCTACGAGCAGTACTTC. Its translation is CASSPPRSGRAYEQYF. Complete variable domain (other parts from reference TRBV7-2 and TRBJ2-7): GAGVSQSPSNKVTEKGKDVELRCDPISGHTALYWYRQSLGQGLEFLIYFQGNSAPDKSGLPSDRFSAERTGGSVSTLTIQRTQQEDSAVYLCASSPPRSGRAYEQYFGPGTRLTVT.

This rearrangement joins TRBV19 to TRBJ1-3, with TRBD1 matching over 7 bases. V trimming: 7 bases; J trimming: 0 bases; junction bases outside the gene matches: 9. The CDR3 extends over 16 amino acids. CDR1 is LNHDA and CDR2 is SQIVND in the germline V gene (reference sequence). The CDR3 nucleotides are TGTGCCAGTACCGGAGAGGGGGCCTCCTCTGGAAACACCATATATTTT. It encodes CASTGEGASSGNTIYF.

The gene calls are TRBV19 and TRBJ2-7, with D maybe TRBD1 (6 bases). V dropped 3 bases and J dropped 3 bases, with 12 bases sitting between them. The CDR3 extends over 14 amino acids. Germline V CDR1 and CDR2: LNHDA, SQIVND (reference sequence). Written as DNA, the CDR3 is TGTGCCAGTAGTATTGTTCAGGGGCACTACGAGCAGTACTTC. This sequence encodes CASSIVQGHYEQYF.

The chain recombines TRBV5-4 with TRBJ2-3, with 9 bases lining up with TRBD2. J lost 0 bases, V lost 0 bases, and 14 bases had no gene match. The CDR3 loop spans 20 amino acids. The germline V gene has CDR1 SGHNT and CDR2 YYREEE (reference sequence). CDR3 DNA sequence: TGTGCCAGCAGCTTGGCCATCCAGCTAGCGGGGCCCACTAGCACAGATACGCAGTATTTT. Amino acid sequence: CASSLAIQLAGPTSTDTQYF.

The rearrangement uses TRBV6-4 and TRBJ2-2, with TRBD1 identical over 8 bases. J lost 1 base, V lost 5 bases, and 6 bases had no gene match. Germline V gene sequence: CDR1 MRHNA, CDR2 SNTAGT. This CDR3 is 16 amino acids long. In DNA form, the CDR3 reads TGTGCCAGCAGTCTGACAGGGGACCTGAACACCGGGGAGCTGTTTTTT. Its translation is CASSLTGDLNTGELFF.

The V and J genes are TRBV6-5 and TRBJ1-1; D unclear. Trimming removed 2 bases at V and 1 base at J, with 11 bases between. This CDR3 has 15 amino acids. The V gene's germline CDR1 is MNHEY and CDR2 SVGAGI. The CDR3 region is CASSYGPYPNTEAFF. CDR3 nucleotide sequence: TGTGCCAGCAGTTACGGGCCGTACCCGAACACTGAAGCTTTCTTT.

The rearrangement uses TRBV10-3 and TRBJ2-5; 10 bases fit TRBD2. From germline, CDR1 is ENHRY and CDR2 SYGVKD. V lost 4 bases, J lost 5 bases, and 10 bases stayed unmatched. CDR3 length equals 16 residues. CDR3 nucleotides: TGTGCCATCAGTGGGTCCAGCGGGAGGGATTCGGAGACCCAGTACTTC. Its protein product is CAISGSSGRDSETQYF.

This clone turned up a few times. The chain joins TRBV5-4 to TRBJ1-4; a possible D gene is TRBD1 (5 bases). From germline, CDR1 is SGHNT and CDR2 YYREEE (reference sequence). Trimming took off 1 base at V and 8 bases at J, with 15 bases between the two ends. The CDR3 consists of 15 residues. The CDR3 loop is CASSLIGGDGEKLFF. DNA of the CDR3: TGTGCCAGCAGCTTGATTGGAGGGGACGGGGAAAAACTGTTTTTT.

The chain has TRBV6-5 and TRBJ2-7, with D tentatively TRBD1 (5 bases). The CDR3 covers 13 residues. V was trimmed by 7 bases and J by 6 bases, leaving 16 bases between them. Germline lookup yields CDR1 MNHEY and CDR2 SVGAGI. The CDR3: CASTPTGQGEQYF. In nucleotides, the CDR3 is TGTGCCAGCACCCCGACTGGGCAGGGCGAGCAGTACTTC.

This chain uses TRBV6-6 with TRBJ2-7; D may be TRBD2 (5 bases). This CDR3 is built from 14 residues. Germline-derived CDR1 and CDR2 are MNHNY and SVGAGI (reference sequence). V dropped 4 bases and J dropped 4 bases, with 14 bases sitting between them. The CDR3 spells CASSLVGVEYEQYF. The DNA for the CDR3 is TGTGCCAGCAGTTTGGTCGGGGTAGAGTACGAGCAGTACTTC.